The next 30 T cell receptor beta chains were all read from a single sample in a study of blood T cell repertoires in COVID-19. Assay: immunoSEQ multiplex PCR; the TCRdb copy retains only in-frame clones and omits some. Among some 150,000 clones listed, around nine tenths were seen once. The specimen was peripheral blood. These receptors all stem from a woman aged 50 to 65 with active or convalescent COVID-19.

V gene TRBV7-9 combines with J gene TRBJ1-3; no firm D call. V was pared by 3 bases and J by 0 bases, with 12 bases between. This CDR3 is 16 amino acids long. Germline CDR1 and CDR2: SEHNR and FQNEAQ (reference sequence). The CDR3 DNA reads as TGTGCCAGCAGCTTGCAACCGACAAGCTCTGGAAACACCATATATTTT. Translating it yields CASSLQPTSSGNTIYF.

The gene calls are TRBV4-3 and TRBJ1-6; 8 positions match TRBD1. V gave up 0 bases and J gave up 4 bases; unmatched junction bases: 5. Germline values: CDR1 LGHNA, CDR2 YSLEER. The CDR3 contains 17 residues. The CDR3 DNA is TGCGCCAGCAGCCAAGATAGTACAGGGGGTTATAATTCACCCCTCCACTTT. Its translation is CASSQDSTGGYNSPLHF.

V gene TRBV7-9 combines with J gene TRBJ2-2; 7 nucleotides line up with TRBD1. CDR3 length: 15 residues. Losses at the gene ends were 6 bases for V and 5 bases for J; bases not matched to a gene: 9. From germline, CDR1 is SEHNR and CDR2 FQNEAQ (reference sequence). CDR3 sequence reads: CASSFVSQGTGELFF. CDR3 DNA sequence: TGTGCCAGCAGTTTCGTGTCACAGGGGACCGGGGAGCTGTTTTTT.

The rearrangement joins TRBV7-2 to TRBJ1-3; D possibly corresponds to TRBD1 (5 bases). Trimming removed 1 base at V and 1 base at J, with 11 bases between. The CDR3 is 16 residues long. The germline V gene encodes CDR1 SGHTA and CDR2 FQGNSA. The DNA of the CDR3 is TGTGCCAGCAGCTTAGTACGTCAGGGATCTGGAAACACCATATATTTT. Its protein is CASSLVRQGSGNTIYF.

The chain combines TRBV2 with TRBJ1-2; 7 nucleotides match TRBD1. CDR1 SNHLY and CDR2 FYNNEI come from the germline V gene. V was clipped by 5 bases and J by 2 bases; unmatched bases: 5. The CDR3 is made up of 14 amino acids. The CDR3 region is CASSLGQENYGYTF. The CDR3 DNA follows: TGTGCCAGCAGTCTCGGACAGGAGAACTATGGCTACACCTTC.

The rearrangement uses TRBV5-1 and TRBJ2-3; 8 nucleotides line up with TRBD2. CDR3 length equals 16 residues. V shed 9 bases and J 4 bases; nucleotides not matched to a gene: 16. CDR1 is SGHRS and CDR2 is YFSETQ in the germline V gene. This CDR3 reads CATRTSSGRGADTQYF. In nucleotides, the CDR3 is TGCGCCACTCGGACTAGCTCCGGGAGAGGCGCAGATACGCAGTATTTT.

The chain uses TRBV29-1 and TRBJ1-2; 7 nucleotides agree with TRBD1. With V trimmed by 3 bases and J by 3 bases, 7 bases remained unmatched. The CDR3 is 14 residues long. Germline values: CDR1 SQVTM, CDR2 ANQGSEA. The CDR3, as DNA: TGCAGCGTTGACGAAGGGGGCGAGTACTATGGCTACACCTTC. Translation: CSVDEGGEYYGYTF.

The V and J genes are TRBV30 and TRBJ1-1; D may be TRBD1 (5 bases). The V gene lost 4 bases and the J gene lost 5 bases, with 11 bases spanning the gap. Germline lookup yields CDR1 GTSNPN and CDR2 SVGIG (reference sequence). The CDR3 extends over 12 amino acids. This CDR3 is CAWIWGVTEAFF. The DNA for the CDR3 is TGTGCCTGGATCTGGGGCGTGACTGAAGCTTTCTTT.

This chain joins TRBV30 and TRBJ1-1; no reliable D call. The CDR3 has 13 amino acids. With 1 base removed from V and 2 bases from J, the gap between germline ends came to 8 bases. Germline V lookup: CDR1 GTSNPN, CDR2 SVGIG (reference sequence). In DNA form, the CDR3 reads TGTGCCTGGAGTGGTCAGTCTAACACTGAAGCTTTCTTT. This codes for CAWSGQSNTEAFF. Together with reference TRBV30 and TRBJ1-1, the CDR3 gives the full variable domain: SQTIHQWPATLVQPVGSPLSLECTVEGTSNPNLYWYRQAAGRGLQLLFYSVGIGQISSEVPQNLSASRPQDRQFILSSKKLLLSDSGFYLCAWSGQSNTEAFFGQGTRLTVV.

J is TRBJ1-1 and V is TRBV5-4, with 7 bases matching TRBD1. The V segment lost 4 bases and the J segment 5 bases; nucleotides outside the gene matches: 5. There are 13 residues in the CDR3. Germline CDR1 is SGHNT and CDR2 is YYREEE (reference sequence). CDR3 sequence (DNA): TGTGCCAGCAGCCTTTCAGGGGGGACTGAAGCTTTCTTT. Amino acid sequence: CASSLSGGTEAFF.

V gene TRBV30 combines with J gene TRBJ1-5; tentatively, D is TRBD1 (6 bases). CDR3 size: 13 residues. Germline V lookup: CDR1 GTSNPN, CDR2 SVGIG (reference sequence). Trimming cost V 4 bases and J 1 base, with 8 bases left between them. The CDR3 region has the DNA TGTGCCTGGACAGGGGAGAGCAATCAGCCCCAGCATTTT. The encoded protein is CAWTGESNQPQHF.

The chain links TRBV3-1 (or the pseudogene TRBV3-2) to TRBJ1-5, with a weak D call TRBD1 (5 bases). V was trimmed by 4 bases and J by 2 bases, leaving 12 bases between them. Germline V gene data show CDR1 as LGHDT and CDR2 as YNNKEL (reference sequence). The CDR3 has 15 amino acids. The DNA for the CDR3 is TGTGCCAGCAGCCTGGACAACAGAGGCAATCAGCCCCAGCATTTT. Protein: CASSLDNRGNQPQHF.

The chain carries TRBV11-3 and TRBJ2-1, with 11 bases fitting TRBD2. Germline V gene data show CDR1 as SGHNT and CDR2 as YENEEA. Trimming cost V 5 bases and J 7 bases; bases outside gene matches: 7. This CDR3 is built from 15 residues. Here the CDR3 DNA reads TGTGCCAGCAGCCCCCTAGCGGGGGGATTGAATGAGCAGTTCTTC. This gives the protein CASSPLAGGLNEQFF.

The rearrangement uses TRBV29-1 and TRBJ2-5; possible D gene TRBD1, 6 bases. V dropped 3 bases and J dropped 4 bases, with 15 bases sitting between them. The CDR3 length is 14 residues. The germline CDR1 and CDR2 sequences are SQVTM and ANQGSEA. The CDR3 bases are TGCAGCGTTGAGGGTTCAGGGGTTGGAGAGACCCAGTACTTC. Its protein product is CSVEGSGVGETQYF.

This clone was seen only a few times. The chain employs TRBV27 and TRBJ1-1; TRBD1 is a possible D gene (6 bases). Trimming cost V 6 bases and J 5 bases, with 13 bases left between them. The CDR3 totals 13 residues. Per germline, CDR1 MNHEY and CDR2 SMNVEV (reference sequence). The CDR3 region is CASRTGLGTEAFF. The CDR3 DNA sequence: TGTGCCAGCAGAACAGGGCTGGGGACTGAAGCTTTCTTT.

V usage is TRBV6-5 and J usage is TRBJ1-6; 11 bases are a match to TRBD1. J was trimmed by 13 bases and V by 4 bases; bases with no gene match: 6. The germline gives CDR1 MNHEY, CDR2 SVGAGI. The CDR3 has 14 residues. CDR3 sequence (DNA): TGTGCCAGCAGTTCCGGGACAGGGGGTAAGCCCCTCCACTTT. Amino acid sequence: CASSSGTGGKPLHF.

This clone was observed a handful of times. This chain connects TRBV4-1 to TRBJ1-1; a possible D gene is TRBD1 (6 bases). The CDR3 covers 15 residues. Trimming removed 2 bases at V and 0 bases at J, with 10 bases between. Germline-derived CDR1 and CDR2 are MGHRA and YSYEKL. CDR3 region: CASSQQTGLNTEAFF. The CDR3, as DNA: TGCGCCAGCAGCCAACAGACAGGACTGAACACTGAAGCTTTCTTT.

The chain employs TRBV11-2 and TRBJ2-7, with 10 positions matching TRBD1. J was trimmed by 2 bases and V by 6 bases; bases with no gene match: 4. Germline values: CDR1 SGHAT, CDR2 FQNNGV. This CDR3 is built from 14 residues. The CDR3 DNA reads as TGTGCCAGCAGGACAGGGGGCCTTCCCTACGAGCAGTACTTC. Translation gives CASRTGGLPYEQYF.

In its sample, this clone was seen once. This chain connects TRBV19 to TRBJ2-3, with D hard to call. CDR1 and CDR2 from the germline V gene are LNHDA and SQIVND (reference sequence). V was shortened by 3 bases and J by 2 bases, with 9 bases between the two germline ends. This CDR3 comprises 14 residues. The CDR3 DNA sequence: TGTGCCAGTAGTATCTACTACAACACAGATACGCAGTATTTT. It is translated as CASSIYYNTDTQYF. The full variable domain, completed using reference TRBV19 and TRBJ2-3, is DGGITQSPKYLFRKEGQNVTLSCEQNLNHDAMYWYRQDPGQGLRLIYYSQIVNDFQKGDIAEGYSVSREKKESFPLTVTSAQKNPTAFYLCASSIYYNTDTQYFGPGTRLTVL.

V and J are TRBV5-1 and TRBJ1-2, with 7 bases identical to TRBD1. Losses at the gene ends were 4 bases for V and 4 bases for J; bases not matched to a gene: 10. The CDR3 contains 15 residues. CDR1 SGHRS and CDR2 YFSETQ come from the germline V gene. CDR3 in amino acids: CASSPEGGTAYGYTF. The CDR3 DNA reads as TGCGCCAGCAGCCCGGAAGGGGGGACAGCCTATGGCTACACCTTC. The full variable domain, completed using reference TRBV5-1 and TRBJ1-2, is KAGVTQTPRYLIKTRGQQVTLSCSPISGHRSVSWYQQTPGQGLQFLFEYFSETQRNKGNFPGRFSGRQFSNSRSEMNVSTLELGDSALYLCASSPEGGTAYGYTFGSGTRLTVV.

This chain uses TRBV9 with TRBJ2-3; perhaps TRBD2 as D (5 bases). From germline, CDR1 is SGDLS and CDR2 YYNGEE. The CDR3 sequence is 17 residues long. Trimming removed 2 bases at V and 0 bases at J, with 16 bases between. The CDR3 bases are TGTGCCAGCAGCGTTTCCCATGAGAGACTAAGCACAGATACGCAGTATTTT. This codes for CASSVSHERLSTDTQYF.

The chain uses TRBV11-1 and TRBJ2-7; 8 nucleotides agree with TRBD1. Germline values: CDR1 SGHAT, CDR2 FQDESV (reference sequence). The CDR3 runs to 14 residues. V shed 5 bases, J shed 1 base, and the junction held 4 bases outside the gene matches. The CDR3 nucleotides read TGTGCCAGCAGCCGTCGACAGGGGTCCTACGAGCAGTACTTC. As protein: CASSRRQGSYEQYF.

V and J are TRBV19 and TRBJ1-4, with a weak D call TRBD1 (6 bases). Between the trimmed V and J ends, which lost 4 bases and 4 bases, there was a span of 16 bases. The CDR3 contains 16 residues. CDR1 is LNHDA and CDR2 is SQIVND in the germline V gene (reference sequence). CDR3 amino acids: CASSTQGRGNNEKLFF. In DNA form, the CDR3 reads TGTGCCAGTAGTACCCAAGGGAGGGGGAATAATGAAAAACTGTTTTTT.

The V gene is TRBV28, the J gene TRBJ1-4, with TRBD1 matching over 10 bases. The CDR3 totals 15 residues. The V segment lost 2 bases and the J segment 8 bases; nucleotides outside the gene matches: 5. CDR1 and CDR2 from the germline V gene are MDHEN and SYDVKM. The CDR3 here is CASSLGQGGQEKLFF. The CDR3 bases are TGTGCCAGCAGTTTAGGACAGGGGGGCCAGGAAAAACTGTTTTTT.

The chain uses TRBV24-1 and TRBJ2-7; D may be TRBD2 (6 bases). With 9 bases removed from V and 2 bases from J, the gap between germline ends came to 13 bases. The germline V gene encodes CDR1 KGHDR and CDR2 SFDVKD. The CDR3 has 13 amino acids. CDR3 nucleotides: TGTGCCACCGCCGTGGGACTGCCCTACGAGCAGTACTTC. Residues: CATAVGLPYEQYF.

The chain combines TRBV2 with TRBJ1-1; no clear D gene. Trimming removed 7 bases at V and 4 bases at J, with 13 bases between. The length of the CDR3 is 13 residues. Germline loops: CDR1 SNHLY, CDR2 FYNNEI. Here the CDR3 reads CASNLEGTTEAFF. The CDR3 nucleotides read TGTGCCAGCAATCTGGAGGGAACCACTGAAGCTTTCTTT.

V gene TRBV28 combines with J gene TRBJ2-1; D uncertain. Germline values: CDR1 MDHEN, CDR2 SYDVKM. The germline V and J ends were trimmed by 3 bases and 0 bases, with 12 bases remaining between them. The CDR3 length is 16 residues. In nucleotides, the CDR3 is TGTGCCAGCAGTTTCGGTCACCGTGGCTCCTACAATGAGCAGTTCTTC. This translates into CASSFGHRGSYNEQFF.

The sample holds a few counts of this clone. The genes are TRBV27 and TRBJ1-1; D gene uncertain. The CDR3 is made up of 15 amino acids. In germline, CDR1 is MNHEY, CDR2 SMNVEV (reference sequence). Trimming removed 2 bases from V and 10 bases from J, with 20 bases in between. Written as DNA, the CDR3 is TGTGCCAGCAGTTTAAAGTCAGGACGGGAACACGGAGCTTTCTTT. This gives the protein CASSLKSGREHGAFF.

The chain couples TRBV7-2 to TRBJ1-4; a weak D match, TRBD1 (6 bases). V was clipped by 1 base and J by 8 bases, with 11 bases between them. Germline V lookup: CDR1 SGHTA, CDR2 FQGNSA. The length of the CDR3 is 14 residues. The CDR3 nucleotides are TGTGCCAGCAGCTTAGGGCCAGGGGCCGAAAAACTGTTTTTT. Amino acids: CASSLGPGAEKLFF.

V and J are TRBV6-2 or TRBV6-3 and TRBJ2-1; D remains ambiguous. Deletions cut 6 bases from V and 5 bases from J, with 17 bases between. CDR3 length equals 15 residues. Germline V lookup: CDR1 MNHEY, CDR2 SVGEGT. The CDR3 protein is CASSPPSPVHNEQFF. The CDR3 DNA reads as TGTGCCAGCAGCCCCCCCTCCCCCGTCCACAATGAGCAGTTCTTC.